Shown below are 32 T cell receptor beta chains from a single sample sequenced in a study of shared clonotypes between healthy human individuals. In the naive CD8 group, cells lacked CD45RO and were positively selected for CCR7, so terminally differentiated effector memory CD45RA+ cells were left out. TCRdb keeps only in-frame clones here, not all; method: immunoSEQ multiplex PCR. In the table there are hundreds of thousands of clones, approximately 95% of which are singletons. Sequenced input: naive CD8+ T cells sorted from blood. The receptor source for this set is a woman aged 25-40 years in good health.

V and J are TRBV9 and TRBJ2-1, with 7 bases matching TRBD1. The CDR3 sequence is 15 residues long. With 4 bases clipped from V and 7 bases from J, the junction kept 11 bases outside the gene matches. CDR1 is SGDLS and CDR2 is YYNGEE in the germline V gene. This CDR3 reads CASSPRYRGVNEQFF. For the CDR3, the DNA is TGTGCCAGCAGCCCCCGTTACAGGGGAGTGAATGAGCAGTTCTTC.

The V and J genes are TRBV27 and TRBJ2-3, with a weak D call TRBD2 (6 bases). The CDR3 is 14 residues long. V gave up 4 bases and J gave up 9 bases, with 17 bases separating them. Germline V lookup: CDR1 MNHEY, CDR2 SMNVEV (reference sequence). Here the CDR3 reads CASSSAGFGGTQYF. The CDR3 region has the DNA TGTGCCAGCAGTTCCGCTGGGTTCGGGGGAACGCAGTATTTT.

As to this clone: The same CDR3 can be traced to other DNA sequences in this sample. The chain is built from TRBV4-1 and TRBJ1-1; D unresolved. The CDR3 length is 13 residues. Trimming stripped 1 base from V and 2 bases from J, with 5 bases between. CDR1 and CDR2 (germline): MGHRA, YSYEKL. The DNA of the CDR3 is TGCGCCAGCAGCCAAGGAGGTAACACTGAAGCTTTCTTT. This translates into CASSQGGNTEAFF.

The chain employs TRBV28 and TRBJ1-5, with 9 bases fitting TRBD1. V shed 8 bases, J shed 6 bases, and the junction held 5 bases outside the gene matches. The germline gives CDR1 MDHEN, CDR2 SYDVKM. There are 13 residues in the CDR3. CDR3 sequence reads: CASGTGLGQPQHF. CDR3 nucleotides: TGTGCCAGCGGGACAGGGCTGGGTCAGCCCCAGCATTTT.

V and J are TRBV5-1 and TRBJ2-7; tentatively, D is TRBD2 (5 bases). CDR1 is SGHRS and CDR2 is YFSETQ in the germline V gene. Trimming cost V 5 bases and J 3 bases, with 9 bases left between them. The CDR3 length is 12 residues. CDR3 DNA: TGCGCCAGCAGTCCTGGACTCTACGAGCAGTACTTC. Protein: CASSPGLYEQYF.

The CDR3, as DNA: TGTGCCAGCAGCCTAATGGACAGCGTTTCTTACAATGAGCAGTTCTTC. It encodes CASSLMDSVSYNEQFF. This chain uses TRBV13 with TRBJ2-1, with D perhaps matching TRBD1 (6 bases). The CDR3 sequence is 16 residues long. CDR1 and CDR2 (germline): PRHDT, FYEKMQ (reference sequence). With 5 bases removed from V and 4 bases from J, the gap between germline ends came to 18 bases.

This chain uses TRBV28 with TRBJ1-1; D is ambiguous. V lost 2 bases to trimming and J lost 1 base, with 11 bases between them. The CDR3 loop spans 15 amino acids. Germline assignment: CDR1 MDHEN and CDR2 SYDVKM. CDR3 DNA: TGTGCCAGCAGTTTAGACTTGGTGTGGAACACTGAAGCTTTCTTT. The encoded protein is CASSLDLVWNTEAFF.

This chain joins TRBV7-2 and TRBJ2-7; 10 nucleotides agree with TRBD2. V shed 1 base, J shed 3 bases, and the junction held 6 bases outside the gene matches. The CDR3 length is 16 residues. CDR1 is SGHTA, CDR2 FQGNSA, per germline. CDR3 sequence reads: CASSLVGTSEDYEQYF. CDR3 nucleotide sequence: TGTGCCAGCAGCTTAGTAGGGACTAGCGAGGACTACGAGCAGTACTTC.

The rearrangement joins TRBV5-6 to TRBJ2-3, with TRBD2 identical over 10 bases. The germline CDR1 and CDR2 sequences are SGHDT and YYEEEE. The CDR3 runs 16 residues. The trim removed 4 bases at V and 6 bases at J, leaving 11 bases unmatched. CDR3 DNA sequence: TGTGCCAGCAGCACGTCGTCTAGCGGGAGTTGGGATACGCAGTATTTT. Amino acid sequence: CASSTSSSGSWDTQYF.

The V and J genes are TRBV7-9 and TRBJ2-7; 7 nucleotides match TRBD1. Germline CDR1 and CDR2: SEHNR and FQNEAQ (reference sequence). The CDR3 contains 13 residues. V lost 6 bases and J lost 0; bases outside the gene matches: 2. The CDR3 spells CASRGDSSYEQYF. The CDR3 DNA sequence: TGTGCCAGCAGAGGGGACAGCTCCTACGAGCAGTACTTC.

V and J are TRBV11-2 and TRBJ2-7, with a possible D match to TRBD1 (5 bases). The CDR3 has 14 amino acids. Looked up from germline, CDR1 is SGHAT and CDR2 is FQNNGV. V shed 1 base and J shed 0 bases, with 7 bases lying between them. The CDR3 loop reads CASSLGTNSYEQYF. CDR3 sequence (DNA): TGTGCCAGCAGCTTAGGGACAAACTCCTACGAGCAGTACTTC. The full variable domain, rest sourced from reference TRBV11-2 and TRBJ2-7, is EAGVAQSPRYKIIEKRQSVAFWCNPISGHATLYWYQQILGQGPKLLIQFQNNGVVDDSQLPKDRFSAERLKGVDSTLKIQPAKLEDSAVYLCASSLGTNSYEQYFGPGTRLTVT.

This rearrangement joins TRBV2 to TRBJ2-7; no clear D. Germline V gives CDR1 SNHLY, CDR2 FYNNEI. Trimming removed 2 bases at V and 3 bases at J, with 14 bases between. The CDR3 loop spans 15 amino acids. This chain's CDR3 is CASSELALLNYEQYF. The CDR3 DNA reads TGTGCCAGCAGTGAATTGGCCCTGCTAAACTACGAGCAGTACTTC.

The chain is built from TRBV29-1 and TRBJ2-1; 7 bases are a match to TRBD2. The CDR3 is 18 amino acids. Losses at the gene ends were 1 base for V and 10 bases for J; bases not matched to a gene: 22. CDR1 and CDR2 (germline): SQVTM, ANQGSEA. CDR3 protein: CSVEGADPLWLAEAEQFF. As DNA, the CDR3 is TGCAGCGTTGAAGGAGCCGACCCCCTCTGGCTAGCGGAGGCAGAGCAGTTCTTC.

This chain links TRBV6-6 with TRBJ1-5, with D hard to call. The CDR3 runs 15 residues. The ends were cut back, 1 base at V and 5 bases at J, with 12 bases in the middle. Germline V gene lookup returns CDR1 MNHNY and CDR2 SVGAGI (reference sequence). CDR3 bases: TGTGCCAGCAGTTACTTCCTGGACTCGGATCAGCCCCAGCATTTT. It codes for CASSYFLDSDQPQHF.

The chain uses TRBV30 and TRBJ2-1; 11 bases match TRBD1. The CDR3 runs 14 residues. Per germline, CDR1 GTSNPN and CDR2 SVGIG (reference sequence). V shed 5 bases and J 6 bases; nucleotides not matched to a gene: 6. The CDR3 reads CAWGTGQGANEQFF. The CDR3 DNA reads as TGTGCCTGGGGAACTGGACAGGGGGCCAATGAGCAGTTCTTC.

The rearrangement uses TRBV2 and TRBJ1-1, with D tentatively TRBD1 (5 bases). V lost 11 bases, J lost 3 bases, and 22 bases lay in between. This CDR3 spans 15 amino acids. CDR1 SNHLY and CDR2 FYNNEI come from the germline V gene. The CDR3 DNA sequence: TGTGCCTCAGGGTGGGTAACAGGACGCGACACTGAAGCTTTCTTT. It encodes CASGWVTGRDTEAFF.

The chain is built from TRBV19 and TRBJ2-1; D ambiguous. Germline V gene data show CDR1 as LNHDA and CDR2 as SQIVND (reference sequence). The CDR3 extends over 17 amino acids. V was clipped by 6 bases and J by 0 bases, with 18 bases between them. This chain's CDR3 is CASSSWQNPSSYNEQFF. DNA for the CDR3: TGTGCCAGTAGCTCTTGGCAGAACCCCAGCTCCTACAATGAGCAGTTCTTC.

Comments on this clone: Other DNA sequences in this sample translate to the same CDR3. The CDR3 DNA follows: TGTGCCAGCAGTTTGTTGGGGCGCACTGAAGCTTTCTTT. The encoded protein is CASSLLGRTEAFF. The rearrangement uses TRBV28 and TRBJ1-1, with D tentatively TRBD1 (5 bases). CDR3 length: 13 amino acids. Germline CDR1 reads MDHEN; CDR2 reads SYDVKM. Trimming cost V 3 bases and J 4 bases, with 9 bases left between them.

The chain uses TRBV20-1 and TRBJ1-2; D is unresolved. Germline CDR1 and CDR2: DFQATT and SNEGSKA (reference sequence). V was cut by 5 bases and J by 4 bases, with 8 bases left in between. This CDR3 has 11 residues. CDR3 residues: CSAETSYGYTF. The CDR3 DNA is TGCAGTGCTGAGACATCCTATGGCTACACCTTC.

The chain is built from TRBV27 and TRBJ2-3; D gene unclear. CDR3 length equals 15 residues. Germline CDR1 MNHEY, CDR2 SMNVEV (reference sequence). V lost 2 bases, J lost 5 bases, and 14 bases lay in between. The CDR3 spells CASSLLPLTGDTQYF. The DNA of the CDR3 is TGTGCCAGCAGTTTACTACCGCTCACCGGAGATACGCAGTATTTT.

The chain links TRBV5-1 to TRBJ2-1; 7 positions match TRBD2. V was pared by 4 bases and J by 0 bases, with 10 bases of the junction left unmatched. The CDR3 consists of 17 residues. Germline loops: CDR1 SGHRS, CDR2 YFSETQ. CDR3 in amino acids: CASSLPTSLSSYNEQFF. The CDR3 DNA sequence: TGCGCCAGCAGCCTACCGACTAGCCTGAGCTCCTACAATGAGCAGTTCTTC.

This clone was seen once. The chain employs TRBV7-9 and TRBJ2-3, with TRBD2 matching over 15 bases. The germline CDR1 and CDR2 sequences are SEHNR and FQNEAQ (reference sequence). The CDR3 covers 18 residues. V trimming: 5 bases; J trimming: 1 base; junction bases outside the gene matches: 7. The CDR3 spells CASSQGLAGGRGTDTQYF. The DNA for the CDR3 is TGTGCCAGCAGCCAAGGACTAGCGGGAGGGCGTGGCACAGATACGCAGTATTTT. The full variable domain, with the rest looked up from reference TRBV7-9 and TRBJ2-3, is DTGVSQNPRHKITKRGQNVTFRCDPISEHNRLYWYRQTLGQGPEFLTYFQNEAQLEKSRLLSDRFSAERPKGSFSTLEIQRTEQGDSAMYLCASSQGLAGGRGTDTQYFGPGTRLTVL.

The CDR3 bases are TGTGCCAGCAGCTTCGGACAGCTTGAAGCTTTCTTT. It translates to CASSFGQLEAFF. V gene TRBV13 combines with J gene TRBJ1-1; weak D call: TRBD1 (6 bases). This CDR3 is 12 amino acids long. Germline lookup yields CDR1 PRHDT and CDR2 FYEKMQ (reference sequence). V lost 3 bases to trimming and J lost 7 bases, with 9 bases between them.

CDR3 sequence (DNA): TGTGCCAGCAGTTTAGTATCCCCCCCCTCAGGGTCAGAAGCTTTCTTT. It is translated as CASSLVSPPSGSEAFF. The V call is TRBV27, the J call TRBJ1-1; a possible D gene is TRBD1 (5 bases). The CDR3 consists of 16 residues. V shed 2 bases and J shed 8 bases, with 21 bases lying between them. Germline CDR1 MNHEY, CDR2 SMNVEV (reference sequence).

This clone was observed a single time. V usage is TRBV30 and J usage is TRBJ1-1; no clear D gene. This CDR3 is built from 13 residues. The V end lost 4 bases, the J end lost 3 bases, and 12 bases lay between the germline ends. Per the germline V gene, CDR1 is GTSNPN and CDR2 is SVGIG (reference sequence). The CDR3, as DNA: TGTGCCTGGATAGACCTTCGGGACACTGAAGCTTTCTTT. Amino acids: CAWIDLRDTEAFF.

CDR3 sequence: CASSLGGPGGAFF. The CDR3 DNA reads TGTGCCAGCAGCTTAGGGGGGCCAGGGGGAGCTTTCTTT. The rearrangement uses TRBV7-8 and TRBJ1-1; 7 bases are a match to TRBD1. V shed 1 base and J 10 bases; nucleotides not matched to a gene: 6. This CDR3 contains 13 residues. Germline assignment: CDR1 SGHVS and CDR2 FQNEAQ.

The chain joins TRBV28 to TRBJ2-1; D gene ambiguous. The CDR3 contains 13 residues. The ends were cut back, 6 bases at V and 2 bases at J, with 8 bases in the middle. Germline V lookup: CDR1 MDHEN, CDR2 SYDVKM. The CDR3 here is CASSPKPYNEQFF. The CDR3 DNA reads TGTGCCAGCAGCCCTAAACCCTACAATGAGCAGTTCTTC.

The DNA of the CDR3 is TGCGCCAGCAGCCAAGCTTACACCGATCAGCCCCAGCATTTT. It encodes CASSQAYTDQPQHF. The chain uses TRBV4-1 and TRBJ1-5; no reliable D call. Trimming left V 1 base short and J 5 bases short, with 9 bases between. This CDR3 region has 14 residues. Germline V gene data show CDR1 as MGHRA and CDR2 as YSYEKL.

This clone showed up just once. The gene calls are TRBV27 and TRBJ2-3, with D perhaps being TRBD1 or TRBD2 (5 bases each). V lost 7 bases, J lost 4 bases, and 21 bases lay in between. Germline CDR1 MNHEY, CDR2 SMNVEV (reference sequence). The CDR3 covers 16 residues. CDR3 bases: TGTGCCAGCAAGCCCGTCGGACTTTTGGGGGCAGATACGCAGTATTTT. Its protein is CASKPVGLLGADTQYF.

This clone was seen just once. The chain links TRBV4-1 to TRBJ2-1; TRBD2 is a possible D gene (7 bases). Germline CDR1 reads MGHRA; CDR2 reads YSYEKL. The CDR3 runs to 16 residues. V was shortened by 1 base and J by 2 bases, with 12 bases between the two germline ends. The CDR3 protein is CASSQGGGATYNEQFF. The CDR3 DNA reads TGCGCCAGCAGCCAAGGAGGGGGGGCGACCTACAATGAGCAGTTCTTC.

The DNA for the CDR3 is TGCAGCGTTGGACCTAGCGGGAGAAAGTACAATGAGCAGTTCTTC. This codes for CSVGPSGRKYNEQFF. The gene calls are TRBV29-1 and TRBJ2-1; 10 nucleotides line up with TRBD2. The J segment lost 4 bases and the V segment lost 4 bases, leaving 7 bases of the junction unmatched. Per the germline V gene, CDR1 is SQVTM and CDR2 is ANQGSEA. The CDR3 runs 15 residues.

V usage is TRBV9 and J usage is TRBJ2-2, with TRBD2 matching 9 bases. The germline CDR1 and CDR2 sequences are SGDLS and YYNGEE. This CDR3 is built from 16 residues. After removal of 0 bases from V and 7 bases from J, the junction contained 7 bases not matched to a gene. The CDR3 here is CASSVVGLAGSGELFF. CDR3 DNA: TGTGCCAGCAGCGTAGTTGGTCTAGCGGGGAGCGGGGAGCTGTTTTTT.